This entry lists 25 T cell receptor beta chains sequenced from one sample in a study of T cell responses to AZD1222 COVID-19 vaccine listed by TCRdb under 2021. Per the publication, the time point label means: about 28 days (+/-7) after the second vaccine dose. The receptor library was made with the immunoSEQ multiplex PCR assay. Drawn from immuneACCESS, this table holds only the in-frame rearrangements with V and J called that TCRdb kept. Clones are partly lost; checked studies trace under half to an unresolved V gene and leave the rest unexplained. Here the sample has 150,000 to 200,000 clones; around 94% occur a single time. The leading ten clones occupy under 6% of the sample. The specimen was peripheral blood, collected 28 days after the second AZD1222 dose. These receptors came from an adult who received the AZD1222 COVID-19 vaccine.

This clone has a handful of counts. For the CDR3, the DNA is TGTGCCAGCAGCGGCAGCCATACCTACGAGCAGTACTTC. It yields the protein CASSGSHTYEQYF. The chain uses TRBV9 and TRBJ2-7; no reliable D call. The CDR3 covers 13 residues. Between the trimmed V and J ends, which lost 3 bases and 2 bases, there was a span of 9 bases. Per the germline V gene, CDR1 is SGDLS and CDR2 is YYNGEE.

The chain has TRBV7-2 and TRBJ1-2, with 7 bases lining up with TRBD1. The CDR3 sequence is 14 residues long. Losses at the gene ends were 5 bases for V and 8 bases for J; bases not matched to a gene: 11. Germline CDR1 reads SGHTA; CDR2 reads FQGNSA. The CDR3: CASSLQGNQLGYTF. CDR3 nucleotide sequence: TGTGCCAGCAGCCTACAGGGGAATCAACTGGGCTACACCTTC.

CDR3 DNA sequence: TGTGCCAGCAGCTCCGGGACAGGGATAAACGAGCAGTACTTC. This gives the protein CASSSGTGINEQYF. V and J are TRBV5-6 and TRBJ2-7; 9 bases are a match to TRBD1. Germline-derived CDR1 and CDR2 are SGHDT and YYEEEE. V dropped 3 bases and J dropped 5; count of bases not matched to a gene: 6. The CDR3 has 14 residues. Full variable domain (missing parts from reference TRBV5-6 and TRBJ2-7): DAGVTQSPTHLIKTRGQQVTLRCSPKSGHDTVSWYQQALGQGPQFIFQYYEEEERQRGNFPDRFSGHQFPNYSSELNVNALLLGDSALYLCASSSGTGINEQYFGPGTRLTVT.

The V and J genes are TRBV23-1 and TRBJ2-7, with TRBD1 as a possible D gene (6 bases). TRBV23-1 is noted as an ORF with a role that remains uncertain. The CDR3 runs to 15 residues. The V end was cut by 9 bases, the J end by 5 bases, with 23 bases between. The DNA of the CDR3 is TGCGCCAGACTGGTCTGGGGCAGGGGTGAGGACGAGCAGTACTTC. This sequence encodes CARLVWGRGEDEQYF.

The V call is TRBV5-8, the J call TRBJ2-5, with a possible D match to TRBD1 (6 bases). The germline gives CDR1 SGHTS, CDR2 YDEGEE. V was pared by 4 bases and J by 5 bases, with 12 bases between. The CDR3 is made up of 13 amino acids. For the CDR3, the DNA is TGTGCCAGCAGCCTCTGGACAGAGGAGACCCAGTACTTC. The encoded protein is CASSLWTEETQYF.

The chain uses TRBV13 and TRBJ2-1; the D is unclear. Germline CDR1 reads PRHDT; CDR2 reads FYEKMQ (reference sequence). The CDR3 covers 13 residues. V was trimmed by 6 bases and J by 6 bases, leaving 12 bases between them. CDR3 DNA: TGTGCCAGCAGTAACAGACCATCCAATGAGCAGTTCTTC. Amino acids: CASSNRPSNEQFF. The full variable domain, in which reference TRBV13 and TRBJ2-1 provide the parts outside the CDR3, is AAGVIQSPRHLIKEKRETATLKCYPIPRHDTVYWYQQGPGQDPQFLISFYEKMQSDKGSIPDRFSAQQFSDYHSELNMSSLELGDSALYFCASSNRPSNEQFFGPGTRLTVL.

This chain joins TRBV15 and TRBJ1-2; 10 bases match TRBD1. This CDR3 spans 16 amino acids. Trimming took 8 bases from V and 5 from J; bases not matched to a gene: 14. The V gene's germline CDR1 is LNHNV and CDR2 YYDKDF (reference sequence). The CDR3 protein is CATSDRGRTTPYGYTF. Written as DNA, the CDR3 is TGTGCCACCTCTGACAGGGGGCGTACCACCCCTTATGGCTACACCTTC.

The genes are TRBV24-1 and TRBJ2-7; 7 bases are shared with TRBD2. V dropped 4 bases and J dropped 4; count of bases not matched to a gene: 21. Germline V lookup: CDR1 KGHDR, CDR2 SFDVKD. This CDR3 is 19 amino acids long. The CDR3: CATSEASRHSSGLMYEQYF. The CDR3 region has the DNA TGTGCCACCAGTGAAGCCTCCCGCCACTCTAGCGGACTAATGTACGAGCAGTACTTC.

The V gene is TRBV5-1, the J gene TRBJ2-1; 7 bases are shared with TRBD2. The CDR3 is made up of 14 amino acids. CDR1 is SGHRS and CDR2 is YFSETQ in the germline V gene. V lost 0 bases to trimming and J lost 9 bases; unmatched junction nucleotides: 6. DNA of the CDR3: TGCGCCAGCAGCTTGGCGCTAGCGGCCAGTGAGCAGTTCTTC. This encodes CASSLALAASEQFF.

The chain uses TRBV6-5 and TRBJ2-1; TRBD1 aligns across 10 bases. Trimming took 2 bases from V and 7 from J; bases not matched to a gene: 8. The CDR3 totals 16 residues. CDR1 and CDR2 (germline): MNHEY, SVGAGI. For the CDR3, the DNA is TGTGCCAGCAGTTACAAGAGACAGGGGGCTTGGAATGAGCAGTTCTTC. This sequence encodes CASSYKRQGAWNEQFF.

This clone has just one count. The V gene is TRBV29-1, the J gene TRBJ1-2; no clear D. CDR3 length equals 12 residues. V dropped 7 bases and J dropped 6 bases, with 15 bases sitting between them. CDR1 SQVTM and CDR2 ANQGSEA come from the germline V gene. CDR3 in DNA: TGCAGCGCCTGGACGGCTATCGATGGCTACACCTTC. Translated: CSAWTAIDGYTF. The entire variable domain, with the rest obtained from reference TRBV29-1 and TRBJ1-2, is as follows: SAVISQKPSRDICQRGTSLTIQCQVDSQVTMMFWYRQQPGQSLTLIATANQGSEATYESGFVIDKFPISRPNLTFSTLTVSNMSPEDSSIYLCSAWTAIDGYTFGSGTRLTVV.

The chain is built from TRBV4-1 and TRBJ1-5, with D unclear. Trimming took off 0 bases at V and 0 bases at J, with 12 bases between the two ends. This CDR3 contains 17 residues. Germline CDR1 is MGHRA and CDR2 is YSYEKL. For the CDR3, the DNA is TGCGCCAGCAGCCAAGAGGGTGGGTCCTATAGCAATCAGCCCCAGCATTTT. Its protein is CASSQEGGSYSNQPQHF.

This clone occurred once. The V and J genes are TRBV4-3 and TRBJ1-2, with 7 bases that match TRBD1. The ends lost 0 bases at V and 3 bases at J; junction bases unmatched: 4. The CDR3 totals 15 residues. CDR1 is LGHNA, CDR2 YSLEER, per germline. The CDR3 sequence is CASSQDPRGDYGYTF. The CDR3, as DNA: TGCGCCAGCAGCCAAGATCCCAGGGGGGACTATGGCTACACCTTC.

This chain links TRBV28 with TRBJ2-5; possible D gene TRBD1, 5 bases. With 0 bases removed from V and 5 bases from J, the gap between germline ends came to 13 bases. The V gene's germline CDR1 is MDHEN and CDR2 SYDVKM. This CDR3 comprises 15 residues. The CDR3 protein is CASSLWQGQQETQYF. CDR3 nucleotide sequence: TGTGCCAGCAGTTTATGGCAGGGTCAACAGGAGACCCAGTACTTC.

J is TRBJ2-7 and V is TRBV27; TRBD2 might be the D (6 bases). This CDR3 contains 12 residues. Trimming took 6 bases from V and 7 from J, leaving 13 bases between them. The germline V gene has CDR1 MNHEY and CDR2 SMNVEV (reference sequence). The CDR3 protein is CASRGTSWEQYF. For the CDR3, the DNA is TGTGCCAGCAGGGGGACTTCTTGGGAGCAGTACTTC.

The J gene is TRBJ2-3, the V gene TRBV4-1; TRBD2 aligns across 10 bases. Germline V gives CDR1 MGHRA, CDR2 YSYEKL. With 1 base clipped from V and 4 bases from J, the junction kept 8 bases outside the gene matches. The CDR3 runs to 17 residues. The CDR3 protein is CASSQVWASGSSDTQYF. Written as DNA, the CDR3 is TGCGCCAGCAGCCAAGTATGGGCTAGCGGGAGTTCAGATACGCAGTATTTT.

The rearrangement joins TRBV6-5 to TRBJ1-2, with D uncertain. Trimming shortened V by 6 bases and J by 8 bases, and 16 bases separated the two germline ends. Per the germline V gene, CDR1 is MNHEY and CDR2 is SVGAGI. CDR3 length: 13 amino acids. The CDR3 nucleotides read TGTGCCAGCAGCGGAAACAGCCCGGGAGGCTACACCTTC. It is translated as CASSGNSPGGYTF.

This chain uses TRBV18 with TRBJ1-1, with D tentatively TRBD1 (6 bases). The germline V gene has CDR1 KGHSH and CDR2 LQKENI. This CDR3 comprises 15 residues. Trimming pared 2 bases from V and 1 base from J, leaving 11 bases between. The CDR3 bases are TGTGCCAGCTCACCAGGGGGACACTGGAACACTGAAGCTTTCTTT. It translates to CASSPGGHWNTEAFF.

The V call is TRBV7-2, the J call TRBJ2-5, with 8 bases that match TRBD1. Germline V gene sequence: CDR1 SGHTA, CDR2 FQGNSA. J was trimmed by 5 bases and V by 0 bases; bases with no gene match: 5. The CDR3 runs 15 residues. The CDR3 here is CASSLAWTGRETQYF. DNA for the CDR3: TGTGCCAGCAGCTTAGCCTGGACAGGGAGGGAGACCCAGTACTTC.

The rearrangement links TRBV12-5 to TRBJ2-6; D remains unclear. In germline, CDR1 is LGHNT, CDR2 FRNRAP. The ends were cut back, 5 bases at V and 2 bases at J, with 10 bases in the middle. This CDR3 contains 15 residues. The CDR3 protein is CASGTDIAGANVLTF. DNA of the CDR3: TGTGCTAGTGGTACCGATATTGCTGGGGCCAACGTCCTGACTTTC. Full variable domain (outside the CDR3, taken from reference TRBV12-5 and TRBJ2-6): DARVTQTPRHKVTEMGQEVTMRCQPILGHNTVFWYRQTMMQGLELLAYFRNRAPLDDSGMPKDRFSAEMPDATLATLKIQPSEPRDSAVYFCASGTDIAGANVLTFGAGSRLTVL.

The rearrangement joins TRBV7-8 to TRBJ2-3, with D unresolved. The CDR3 is 12 residues long. Trimming removed 4 bases at V and 8 bases at J, with 10 bases between. The germline V gene encodes CDR1 SGHVS and CDR2 FQNEAQ. CDR3 DNA sequence: TGTGCCAGCAGCTCAGGAGTGGTTACGCAGTATTTT. The encoded protein is CASSSGVVTQYF.

This rearrangement joins TRBV21-1 to TRBJ1-5; the table calls TRBD1, which could not be checked here. TRBV21-1 has pseudogene status. The CDR3 extends over 14 amino acids. The CDR3 DNA reads as TGTGCCAGCAGCAAAGAGAAACAGGGTGAGTCCCAGCATTTT. Protein: CASSKEKQGESQHF.

This rearrangement joins TRBV10-2 to TRBJ2-2, with a tentative D call TRBD2 (6 bases). The CDR3 is 13 residues long. The V and J ends lost 3 bases and 6 bases respectively, with 8 bases between them. Germline loops: CDR1 WSHSY, CDR2 SAAADI. The CDR3 protein is CASSELASGELFF. CDR3 sequence (DNA): TGCGCCAGCAGTGAACTAGCTTCCGGGGAGCTGTTTTTT.

V gene TRBV7-2 combines with J gene TRBJ1-3; no reliable D call. The germline gives CDR1 SGHTA, CDR2 FQGNSA. V shed 5 bases and J shed 2 bases, with 7 bases lying between them. The CDR3 sequence is 13 residues long. CDR3: CASSTGAGNTIYF. CDR3 in DNA: TGTGCCAGCAGCACGGGAGCTGGAAACACCATATATTTT.

The chain uses TRBV5-1 and TRBJ2-3; D is undetermined. The V gene lost 1 base and the J gene lost 2 bases, with 11 bases spanning the gap. Germline CDR1 reads SGHRS; CDR2 reads YFSETQ. The CDR3 totals 15 residues. The CDR3 nucleotides read TGCGCCAGCAGCTTGTTTCGGCAGCTCACAGATACGCAGTATTTT. This encodes CASSLFRQLTDTQYF. Combining the CDR3 with reference TRBV5-1 and TRBJ2-3 gives the whole variable domain KAGVTQTPRYLIKTRGQQVTLSCSPISGHRSVSWYQQTPGQGLQFLFEYFSETQRNKGNFPGRFSGRQFSNSRSEMNVSTLELGDSALYLCASSLFRQLTDTQYFGPGTRLTVL.